This paragraph reports one T cell receptor (beta chain). Its antigen is still unknown. Base qualities are missing; no much larger clone stands one base away. Inclusive of the bounding cysteine and phenylalanine, the CDR3 is 16 residues long. The CDR3 DNA has 48 bases and is translated from base 1. CDR1 and CDR2, looked up from the germline V gene (reference sequence), are MNHEY and SMNVEV. At the junction V is shortened by 5 bases and J by 13 bases, with 28 bases in between. This sample was included in a study of T cells in Graves' hyperthyroidism and ophthalmopathy (dated by TCRdb to 2018 to 2020). About the study as a whole: Peripheral blood was collected at initial diagnosis, before any treatment. TCR V-J signatures able to tell the groups apart were searched for in a discovery cohort of 100 patients, of whom about 40 had Graves' ophthalmopathy and roughly 59 had stable Graves' hyperthyroidism. Prospective prediction of ophthalmopathy was tested in an independent validation cohort consisting of some 18 hyperthyroidism patients and around 16 patients who later progressed to ophthalmopathy. The approximately 90 discovery patients were randomly split 7:3 into training and test sets. In addition, the study compared T-cell repertoires in thyroid tissue and in blood from about six Graves' hyperthyroidism patients. After blood sampling, hyperthyroidism patients were treated with methimazole at a starting dose of 30 mg daily, and ophthalmopathy patients were treated with high-dose intravenous methylprednisolone. According to the paper, TCR Vbeta CDR3 sequencing was carried out on some 140 peripheral blood samples, which came from fewer than 50 ophthalmopathy, under 80 hyperthyroidism and approximately 17 progressor patients.

The TCR beta CDR3 regions were amplified from RNA transcripts. For the first round of RT-PCR on the TCR CDR3, the HTBI primer set was used together with the Qiagen OneStep RT-PCR kit. The libraries were constructed in a second round of multiplex PCR and then size-selected and purified. Paired-end sequencing of the libraries was performed with 100 bp reads on an Illumina HiSeq2000. The authors processed their data as follows. SOAPnuke was used to process the raw data, throwing out any read that contained adapters or uncalled bases, had a mean Phred below 15, or lacked an exact constant-primer or identifier match. High-quality paired reads were merged using COPE v1.2.5, and each unique nucleotide sequence was defined as a clonotype. MiTCR v1.1 was used to align the clonotypes against IMGT TRBV, TRBD and TRBJ reference segments. Only V-J combinations with frequency above 0.0001, covering 99% to 99.2% of repertoires, were analysed. The TCS score was defined as F50 (clonal expansion) divided by E x V (chaos), with BLOSUM62-based TCRdist calculated between CDR3 peptides within each V-J. Welch's t-statistics and random forest reduced 450 to 600 V-J features to 10 to 15, which were used in a naive Bayes classifier (R e1071). Through fastp at Q25 and MiXCR, TCRdb rebuilt clones from the public reads, retaining in-frame beta chains. Each CDR3 protein gets just one entry, which takes the most common genes and DNA from the rows behind it. TCRdb's processing, not the authors', yielded these V and J calls. Recorded for this sample are 370,000 or so distinct CDR3 sequences; 20% to 30% of them occurred a single time. The ten largest make up less than 75% of the sample.

Stable Graves' hyperthyroidism was defined as no progression to ophthalmopathy during 18 months of follow-up. Hyperthyroidism patients were aged 18 to 65 years and newly diagnosed, with disease duration of less than 2 months. Patients with uncontrolled infections, other autoimmune diseases, pregnancy or lactation were excluded. Diagnoses relied on clinical symptoms, serum thyroxine and TRAb, thyroid ultrasound and orbital computed tomography. Ficoll-Paque density gradient centrifugation was used to isolate PBMCs from about 9.4 ml of fresh peripheral blood. Total RNA was extracted with Trizol reagent, and quality was checked on an Agilent 2100 Bioanalyzer. Overall results and qualifications from the work: No statistical method was used to set the sample size in advance, and investigators knew the group allocation. Most expanded thyroid clonotypes (frequency above 0.001) were also detected in blood, suggesting blood repertoires may reflect thyroid immune responses. In validation, progression to ophthalmopathy was predicted by the model with around 71% sensitivity and just over 72% specificity, a median of about 6.4 months before onset. A model built on a 13 V-J signature distinguished ophthalmopathy from stable hyperthyroidism, reaching approximately 89% sensitivity and about 81% specificity in cross-validation and 80%/75% in testing.

The V and J segments used are TRBV27 and TRBJ2-3, and the D gene may be TRBD1, 8 bases matching. The material sequenced was blood. The receptor's source is a man aged 45 to 65 with Graves' hyperthyroidism. The CDR3 protein sequence reads: CASSPSLMTGEGLEYF. The DNA sequence is given as TGTGCCAGCAGTCCCTCCCTTATGACAGGGGAGGGTTTGGAGTATTTT.